This is a list of T cell receptor beta chains from one sample in a study of shared clonotypes between healthy human individuals. Libraries were prepared by immunoSEQ multiplex PCR; TCRdb keeps only in-frame clonotypes and omits some of them. The sample holds some 2.1 million clones, less than 95% seen once. Sequencing was done on a sample of naive CD8+ T cells sorted from blood. The receptor source for this set is a man aged 18 to 35 in good health. Both conserved end residues are part of each CDR3. A D gene is named only where the DNA matches it firmly. The size field is filled for only some rows; it gives once, few, many or a size class.

V gene	J gene	clone size	D gene	CDR3 DNA	CDR3 protein
TRBV30	TRBJ1-1	.	.	TGTGCCTGGAGTGTAGGGACGGCGAACACTGAAGCTTTCTTT	CAWSVGTANTEAFF
TRBV19	TRBJ2-1	once	TRBD2	TGTGCCAGTAGTATTTTTGGCGGGGGGGCCATGGATGAGCAGTTCTTC	CASSIFGGGAMDEQFF
TRBV5-1	TRBJ2-7	.	.	TGCGCCAGCAGCTTGGTGGCCGGGTATAGCTCCTACGAGCAGTACTTC	CASSLVAGYSSYEQYF
TRBV21-1	TRBJ1-3	.	.	TGTGCCAGCAGCAGGGCAGGGCGAGGAAACACCATATATTTT	CASSRAGRGNTIYF
TRBV27	TRBJ2-7	.	.	TGTGCCAGCAGTTTACGGGGGACGATCTACGAGCAGTACTTC	CASSLRGTIYEQYF
TRBV27	TRBJ2-1	once	TRBD1	TGTGCCAGCAGTTTAGACAGGGGCTACAATGAGCAGTTCTTC	CASSLDRGYNEQFF
TRBV2	TRBJ1-2	once	TRBD1	TGTGCCAGGGAGGGGCAGGGGGCTCAAGTTGATGGCTACACCTTC	CAREGQGAQVDGYTF
TRBV4-3	TRBJ2-7	.	TRBD2	TGCGCCAGCAGCCAAGATCCGGCTAGCGGGATCAGGGAGCAGTACTTC	CASSQDPASGIREQYF
TRBV7-8	TRBJ1-5	.	.	TGTGCCAGCAGCTTAGCAGGTGGGAATAGCAATCAGCCCCAGCATTTT	CASSLAGGNSNQPQHF
TRBV21-1	TRBJ2-4	.	.	TGTGCCAGCATCCCACCTGCCCCGGGACATCAGGCCAAAAACATTCAGTACTTC	CASIPPAPGHQAKNIQYF
TRBV6-5	TRBJ1-1	.	TRBD1	TGTGCCAGCAGTTACCGGACAGGGAGCACTGAAGCTTTCTTT	CASSYRTGSTEAFF
TRBV6-6	TRBJ2-7	.	.	TGTGCCAGCAGTCATATACGCTACGAGCAGTACTTC	CASSHIRYEQYF
TRBV28	TRBJ2-3	.	.	TGTGCCAGCAGACTGCAGGGGGGGACAGATACGCAGTATTTT	CASRLQGGTDTQYF
TRBV10-3	TRBJ2-7	.	.	TGTGCCATCAGTCGGGACGTATCCTCCTACGAGCAGTACTTC	CAISRDVSSYEQYF
TRBV28	TRBJ1-2	.	.	TGTGCCAGCAGTTTGTCGACGACGGGCTATGGCTACACCTTC	CASSLSTTGYGYTF
TRBV5-6	TRBJ2-6	.	.	TGTGCCAGCAGCTTCAGGGAATCTGGGGCCAACGTCCTGACTTTC	CASSFRESGANVLTF
TRBV27	TRBJ2-7	.	.	TGTGCCAGCAACCCTACGGGCAGTGCCCTCTACGAGCAGTACTTC	CASNPTGSALYEQYF
TRBV7-9	TRBJ2-3	.	.	TGTGCCAGCAGCCGAGACAGCACAGATACGCAGTATTTT	CASSRDSTDTQYF
TRBV6-5	TRBJ1-2	.	TRBD1	TGTGCCAGCAGTTACTCCGGGACAGGGTCATACTATGGCTACACCTTC	CASSYSGTGSYYGYTF
TRBV4-3	TRBJ1-2	.	.	TGCGCCAGCAGCCCCTGGACGGACTATGGCTACACCTTC	CASSPWTDYGYTF
TRBV5-6	TRBJ2-7	once	.	TGTGCCAGCAGGCACAGGAGCTCCTACGAGCAGTACTTC	CASRHRSSYEQYF
TRBV7-7	TRBJ2-1	.	.	TGTGCTAGCAGCCCGGGGCTAGCGAGCACCCATGAGCAGTTCTTC	CASSPGLASTHEQFF
TRBV7-9	TRBJ2-5	once	.	TGTGCCAGCAGCCGGTCGGACTCTCTAGAGACCCAGTACTTC	CASSRSDSLETQYF
TRBV27	TRBJ1-4	.	TRBD1	TGTGCCAGCAGGCAGGGGGTCCCTAATGAAAAACTGTTTTTT	CASRQGVPNEKLFF
TRBV7-3	TRBJ2-1	.	TRBD1	TGTGCCAGCAGCCTCGACAGGGGGCAGTACAATGAGCAGTTCTTC	CASSLDRGQYNEQFF
TRBV19	TRBJ1-5	.	TRBD1	TGTGCCAGTAGTCTTACAGGGGGCAATCAGCCCCAGCATTTT	CASSLTGGNQPQHF
TRBV25-1	TRBJ2-1	.	.	TGTGCCAGCAGTGAATCGAAGGGTTCAGAGCAGTTCTTC	CASSESKGSEQFF
TRBV27	TRBJ1-3	few	.	TGTGCCAGCAGTTTATCGGACAGACGCAGCGGAAACACCATATATTTT	CASSLSDRRSGNTIYF
TRBV7-9	TRBJ2-5	.	TRBD2	TGTGCCAGCAGCACTTCGGGGGGCCAAGAGACCCAGTACTTC	CASSTSGGQETQYF
TRBV4-3	TRBJ1-2	.	.	TGCGCCAGCAGCCAAGTGTTAGCAAGAGGCTACACCTTC	CASSQVLARGYTF
TRBV7-9	TRBJ1-6	.	TRBD1	TGTGCCAGCAGCCCTCTCGGACAGGGAGGGAATTCACCCCTCCACTTT	CASSPLGQGGNSPLHF
TRBV4-3	TRBJ2-2	.	.	TGCGCCAGCAGTTCGGGGGTGGTTGGCACCGGGGAGCTGTTTTTT	CASSSGVVGTGELFF
TRBV2	TRBJ1-1	.	.	TGTGCCAGCAGTGGGGGGGGGCCGAACACTGAAGCTTTCTTT	CASSGGGPNTEAFF
TRBV7-6	TRBJ2-7	.	.	TGTGCCAGCAGCTTATCCGGAGCCTACGAGCAGTACTTC	CASSLSGAYEQYF
TRBV7-9	TRBJ1-4	.	.	TGTGCCAGCAGCTCGGGGGGGACTAATGAAAAACTGTTTTTT	CASSSGGTNEKLFF
TRBV9	TRBJ2-1	.	.	TGTGCCAGCAGCGTAGGGGAATGGCAGGAGAGCTCCTACAATGAGCAGTTCTTC	CASSVGEWQESSYNEQFF
TRBV30	TRBJ2-2	.	TRBD1	TGTGCCTGGGCTGGGACAGGCGGTATCGGGGAGCTGTTTTTT	CAWAGTGGIGELFF
TRBV19	TRBJ1-2	.	TRBD1	TGTGCCAGTAGATCACAGGGGACATTCCACTATGGCTACACCTTC	CASRSQGTFHYGYTF
TRBV4-3	TRBJ2-7	.	TRBD2	TGCGCCAGCAGCCTAAAGCGGGATTTCTCCTACGAGCAGTACTTC	CASSLKRDFSYEQYF
TRBV19	TRBJ2-7	.	.	TGTGCCAGTAGTATGGGGACTTACGAGCAGTACTTC	CASSMGTYEQYF
TRBV7-9	TRBJ1-2	.	TRBD1	TGTGCCAGCAGCCTCGGACAGGGGGCTGATGGCTACACCTTC	CASSLGQGADGYTF
TRBV29-1	TRBJ2-7	.	.	TGCAGCGTTGAAACAGGGAAGGCTAGCGACGAGCAGTACTTC	CSVETGKASDEQYF
TRBV19	TRBJ1-1	once	.	TGTGCCAGTAGTATTTTGTTTGAGGGAGTATCGAACACTGAAGCTTTCTTT	CASSILFEGVSNTEAFF
TRBV10-3	TRBJ2-7	once	TRBD1	TGTGCCATCAGCCACCTGACAGGGACAGGGGAGCAGTACTTC	CAISHLTGTGEQYF
TRBV11-2	TRBJ1-2	.	.	TGTGCCAGCAGCTCGGTTGTATTAGGCTACACCTTC	CASSSVVLGYTF
TRBV7-8	TRBJ1-2	.	TRBD1	TGTGCCAGCAGCTTAGACCCGGGACAGGGGGATGGCTACACCTTC	CASSLDPGQGDGYTF